These 25 T cell receptor beta chains were all obtained from the same sample, sequenced in a study of blood T cell repertoires in COVID-19. Sequencing was performed with immunoSEQ multiplex PCR; in TCRdb, only in-frame clones are kept and a portion is missing. The sample lists approximately 85,000 clones, about nine tenths occurring once. Sequencing input: peripheral blood. These receptors all come from a man aged 45-60 years with active or convalescent COVID-19.

CDR3 sequence reads: CASSLELAGGLPEQYF. The DNA of the CDR3 is TGTGCCAGCAGCTTGGAACTAGCGGGAGGGCTCCCCGAGCAGTACTTC. The genes are TRBV7-6 and TRBJ2-7; 13 bases are shared with TRBD2. This CDR3 is 16 amino acids long. The V and J ends lost 3 bases and 6 bases, in that order; junction bases with no gene match: 8. Germline V gene data show CDR1 as SGHVS and CDR2 as FNYEAQ.

The V gene is TRBV29-1, the J gene TRBJ2-6; D is perhaps TRBD1 (5 bases). The V end lost 4 bases, the J end lost 0 bases, and 7 bases lay between the germline ends. The CDR3 sequence is 14 residues long. Germline V gene lookup returns CDR1 SQVTM and CDR2 ANQGSEA. The CDR3: CSVGQSSGANVLTF. CDR3 nucleotides: TGCAGCGTTGGACAGAGCTCTGGGGCCAACGTCCTGACTTTC.

This clone has a handful of counts. This same CDR3 is encoded by further DNA sequences in the sample. The rearrangement links TRBV29-1 to TRBJ1-1; D possibly corresponds to TRBD1 (6 bases). The CDR3 length is 11 residues. Trimming shortened V by 6 bases and J by 1 base, and 6 bases separated the two germline ends. The germline V gene has CDR1 SQVTM and CDR2 ANQGSEA. CDR3 sequence (DNA): TGCAGCGTGGGACAGAACACTGAAGCTTTCTTT. Protein: CSVGQNTEAFF.

This sequence joins TRBV4-1 and TRBJ2-3, with TRBD2 identical over 9 bases. Germline CDR1 reads MGHRA; CDR2 reads YSYEKL. Trimming removed 1 base from V and 10 bases from J; junction bases left unmatched: 15. The CDR3 is made up of 17 amino acids. Here the CDR3 DNA reads TGCGCCAGCAGCCAAGCAATCCTAGCGGGATCCTATCCCCCGCAGTATTTT. Its translation is CASSQAILAGSYPPQYF.

This chain links TRBV19 with TRBJ2-7, with a possible D match to TRBD2 (5 bases). CDR1 is LNHDA and CDR2 is SQIVND in the germline V gene (reference sequence). This CDR3 comprises 12 residues. With 4 bases removed from V and 5 bases from J, the gap between germline ends came to 9 bases. CDR3 region: CASSSGHNEQYF. The CDR3 DNA follows: TGTGCCAGTAGTAGCGGGCACAACGAGCAGTACTTC.

To note about this clone: Other DNA sequences within the sample encode an identical CDR3. This sequence joins TRBV30 and TRBJ1-5; TRBD1 matches at 8 bases. Trimming removed 1 base from V and 4 bases from J; junction bases left unmatched: 0. Per germline, CDR1 GTSNPN and CDR2 SVGIG (reference sequence). The CDR3 runs 13 residues. The CDR3 DNA follows: TGTGCCTGGAGTGGACAGGGGAATCAGCCCCAGCATTTT. Its translation is CAWSGQGNQPQHF.

The chain joins TRBV5-1 to TRBJ2-3; 8 positions agree with TRBD1. CDR3 length equals 17 residues. Germline V gene lookup returns CDR1 SGHRS and CDR2 YFSETQ. Losses at the gene ends were 5 bases for V and 2 bases for J; bases not matched to a gene: 13. CDR3 bases: TGCGCCAGCAGGATGTCGCGGGGACAGGTATCCACAGATACGCAGTATTTT. It specifies CASRMSRGQVSTDTQYF. Full variable domain (rest looked up from reference TRBV5-1 and TRBJ2-3): KAGVTQTPRYLIKTRGQQVTLSCSPISGHRSVSWYQQTPGQGLQFLFEYFSETQRNKGNFPGRFSGRQFSNSRSEMNVSTLELGDSALYLCASRMSRGQVSTDTQYFGPGTRLTVL.

This sequence joins TRBV2 and TRBJ2-7, with 14 bases identical to TRBD2. The CDR3 totals 17 residues. V was pared by 0 bases and J by 8 bases, with 9 bases of the junction left unmatched. The V gene's germline CDR1 is SNHLY and CDR2 FYNNEI. CDR3 region: CASSEAFPGLAGEKQYF. CDR3 DNA: TGTGCCAGCAGTGAAGCATTTCCGGGACTAGCGGGAGAAAAGCAGTACTTC. Full variable domain (remainder filled in from reference TRBV2 and TRBJ2-7): EPEVTQTPSHQVTQMGQEVILRCVPISNHLYFYWYRQILGQKVEFLVSFYNNEISEKSEIFDDQFSVERPDGSNFTLKIRSTKLEDSAMYFCASSEAFPGLAGEKQYFGPGTRLTVT.

The chain uses TRBV7-2 and TRBJ2-5, with a possible D match to TRBD2 (6 bases). Looked up from germline, CDR1 is SGHTA and CDR2 is FQGNSA. The CDR3 is made up of 13 amino acids. V lost 5 bases and J lost 8, with 15 bases in between. CDR3 DNA: TGTGCCAGCAGCAGTAGCGGCCACGGTACCCAGTACTTC. Translation gives CASSSSGHGTQYF.

The chain couples TRBV5-4 to TRBJ1-1; D is perhaps TRBD1 (6 bases). Germline assignment: CDR1 SGHNT and CDR2 YYREEE (reference sequence). The CDR3 is 14 amino acids. Trimming took 4 bases from V and 4 from J, leaving 14 bases between them. CDR3 sequence (DNA): TGTGCCAGCAGCAAGGACAGTGTGGGCACTGAAGCTTTCTTT. Protein product: CASSKDSVGTEAFF.

This chain joins TRBV6-5 and TRBJ2-1, with TRBD2 identical over 8 bases. CDR3 length: 14 amino acids. J lost 2 bases, V lost 5 bases, and 2 bases had no gene match. CDR1 is MNHEY, CDR2 SVGAGI, per germline. CDR3 sequence: CASSTGLAYNEQFF. The CDR3 bases are TGTGCCAGCAGTACGGGACTAGCCTACAATGAGCAGTTCTTC.

This clone was detected a few times. The V call is TRBV11-3, the J call TRBJ2-3; 10 nucleotides line up with TRBD2. The ends lost 5 bases at V and 1 base at J; junction bases unmatched: 6. The CDR3 has 16 amino acids. CDR1 is SGHNT, CDR2 YENEEA, per germline. The chain's CDR3 is CASSTRTSGGTDTQYF. Written as DNA, the CDR3 is TGTGCCAGCAGCACGCGGACTAGCGGAGGCACAGATACGCAGTATTTT.

This rearrangement joins TRBV5-1 to TRBJ1-6; 7 bases align to TRBD1. This CDR3 has 19 residues. CDR1 and CDR2 (germline): SGHRS, YFSETQ. J was trimmed by 0 bases and V by 4 bases; bases with no gene match: 13. Here the CDR3 reads CASSEIRGTESSYNSPLHF. The CDR3 DNA is TGCGCCAGCAGCGAAATCCGTGGGACAGAAAGCTCCTATAATTCACCCCTCCACTTT.

This chain links TRBV6-6 with TRBJ2-7; 11 nucleotides align to TRBD2. This CDR3 spans 14 amino acids. With V trimmed by 6 bases and J by 2 bases, 3 bases remained unmatched. Per germline, CDR1 MNHNY and CDR2 SVGAGI (reference sequence). This chain's CDR3 is CASRNSGRAYEQYF. The CDR3 coding sequence is TGTGCCAGCAGGAATAGCGGGAGGGCCTACGAGCAGTACTTC.

This chain connects TRBV21-1 to TRBJ2-7; the table's D call, TRBD1, has no DNA check behind it. TRBV21-1 is an annotated pseudogene. The CDR3 length is 17 residues. The CDR3 spells CASSKGQSRPLIYEQYF. For the CDR3, the DNA is TGTGCCAGCAGCAAAGGACAGTCAAGGCCACTTATCTACGAGCAGTACTTC.

The V call is TRBV15, the J call TRBJ2-5; possibly TRBD2 for D (6 bases). The germline V gene encodes CDR1 LNHNV and CDR2 YYDKDF (reference sequence). The CDR3 is 16 amino acids. Trimming removed 0 bases from V and 2 bases from J, with 13 bases in between. CDR3 in amino acids: CATSRDGGAGQETQYF. DNA for the CDR3: TGTGCCACCAGCAGAGACGGAGGGGCTGGACAAGAGACCCAGTACTTC.

The chain combines TRBV7-8 with TRBJ1-4, with 11 bases aligning to TRBD1. Germline trimming cut 5 bases from V and 4 bases from J; bases unmatched to any gene: 18. The CDR3 has 20 amino acids. CDR1 and CDR2 from the germline V gene are SGHVS and FQNEAQ. CDR3 in DNA: TGTGCCAGCAGCAACCTTCTGGGGACAGGGGGGGGATTCCATAATGAAAAACTGTTTTTT. Translating it yields CASSNLLGTGGGFHNEKLFF.

The sample holds a few counts of this clone. V usage is TRBV28 and J usage is TRBJ1-5; tentatively, D is TRBD1 (6 bases). Germline loops: CDR1 MDHEN, CDR2 SYDVKM. The CDR3 runs to 15 residues. V lost 5 bases and J 1 base, leaving 12 bases between the germline ends. The CDR3 DNA follows: TGTGCCAGCAGTATAGGTACAGGGAGCAATCAGCCCCAGCATTTT. This translates into CASSIGTGSNQPQHF.

The chain recombines TRBV25-1 with TRBJ2-1; TRBD1 agrees at 8 bases. Germline V lookup: CDR1 MGHDK, CDR2 SYGVNS. CDR3 length: 15 residues. Trimming at V came to 4 bases and at J to 7 bases, leaving 9 bases not matched to a gene. CDR3 coding DNA: TGTGCCAGCAGTGCCCAGGACAGGGTAGCTAATGAGCAGTTCTTC. Translation gives CASSAQDRVANEQFF.

V gene TRBV9 combines with J gene TRBJ2-5; 8 positions match TRBD2. Germline values: CDR1 SGDLS, CDR2 YYNGEE. V shed 10 bases and J 5 bases; nucleotides not matched to a gene: 16. This CDR3 contains 15 residues. The CDR3 nucleotides are TGTGCCCCCCGCGTAGCCGGGGCGGGGGGCGAGACCCAGTACTTC. This encodes CAPRVAGAGGETQYF. Drawing the rest from reference TRBV9 and TRBJ2-5, the complete variable domain is DSGVTQTPKHLITATGQRVTLRCSPRSGDLSVYWYQQSLDQGLQFLIQYYNGEERAKGNILERFSAQQFPDLHSELNLSSLELGDSALYFCAPRVAGAGGETQYFGPGTRLLVL.

This chain connects TRBV4-1 to TRBJ2-2, with 9 bases matching TRBD1. V shed 4 bases, J shed 1 base, and the junction held 7 bases outside the gene matches. Germline V gene lookup returns CDR1 MGHRA and CDR2 YSYEKL. CDR3 length: 17 residues. The CDR3 nucleotides are TGCGCCAGCAGCCCGAGGGACAGGGTGGGGAACACCGGGGAGCTGTTTTTT. Its translation: CASSPRDRVGNTGELFF.

V and J are TRBV2 and TRBJ1-2; 7 bases line up with TRBD1. The CDR3 is 14 residues long. CDR1 is SNHLY, CDR2 FYNNEI, per germline. Trimming removed 6 bases from V and 1 base from J; junction bases left unmatched: 5. The CDR3 loop reads CASRRTGDNYGYTF. CDR3 DNA: TGTGCCAGCAGGAGGACAGGAGATAACTATGGCTACACCTTC.

This clone is a singleton in its sample. This rearrangement joins TRBV7-2 to TRBJ2-7, with 7 bases identical to TRBD2. Germline loops: CDR1 SGHTA, CDR2 FQGNSA. V was pared by 0 bases and J by 7 bases, with 9 bases of the junction left unmatched. The CDR3 has 15 amino acids. The CDR3 DNA reads as TGTGCCAGCAGCTTAGCTAGGACTAGTTCGGGGGAGCAGTACTTC. Protein product: CASSLARTSSGEQYF.

The chain has TRBV5-1 and TRBJ2-3; TRBD1 matches at 9 bases. The V segment lost 4 bases and the J segment 2 bases; nucleotides outside the gene matches: 8. Germline-derived CDR1 and CDR2 are SGHRS and YFSETQ. The CDR3 spans 16 residues. CDR3 sequence reads: CASSHGTGNPTDTQYF. The CDR3 bases are TGCGCCAGCAGCCATGGGACAGGGAATCCCACAGATACGCAGTATTTT.

The rearrangement joins TRBV6-4 to TRBJ1-2; 8 bases agree with TRBD1. The J segment lost 7 bases and the V segment lost 3 bases, leaving 4 bases of the junction unmatched. This CDR3 contains 13 residues. CDR1 MRHNA and CDR2 SNTAGT come from the germline V gene. The CDR3 loop is CASSENRGTGYTF. As DNA, the CDR3 is TGTGCCAGCAGTGAAAACAGGGGGACTGGCTACACCTTC.